This TCR beta chain emerged from a study of blood T cell repertoires in COVID-19. Whole-study context: Samples representing acute and convalescent COVID-19 were sourced from the United States, Italy and Spain.

CDR3 length: 15 amino acids. Losses at the gene ends were 1 base for V and 4 bases for J; bases not matched to a gene: 1. Germline V lookup: CDR1 MGHRA, CDR2 YSYEKL. Libraries were prepared by immunoSEQ multiplex PCR; TCRdb keeps only in-frame clonotypes and omits some of them. The sample includes roughly 250,000 clones, around 85% of them seen just once. The sequence came from a woman between 40 and 55 years old with active or convalescent COVID-19. Sequenced sample: peripheral blood. The chain carries TRBV4-1 and TRBJ1-5, with TRBD1 matching 10 bases. CDR3 residues: CASSQGQGANQPQHF. CDR3 DNA sequence: TGCGCCAGCAGCCAAGGACAGGGGGCTAATCAGCCCCAGCATTTT.